This note documents a single TCR beta chain sequence. Per germline, CDR1 SQVTM and CDR2 ANQGSEA. This CDR3 is built from 15 residues. V lost 6 bases to trimming and J lost 0 bases; unmatched junction nucleotides: 8. This entry is derived from a study of blood T cell repertoires in COVID-19. Method: immunoSEQ multiplex PCR; TCRdb's copy keeps in-frame clones and lacks some. The table has 150,000 to 200,000 clones, roughly 83% seen once. The sample taken for sequencing was peripheral blood. The TCR originated in an elderly woman with active or convalescent COVID-19. V and J are TRBV29-1 and TRBJ2-4, with 7 bases fitting TRBD2. CDR3 in DNA: TGCAGCGTCAAAAGCGGGGATTTAGCCAAAAACATTCAGTACTTC. Its translation is CSVKSGDLAKNIQYF.